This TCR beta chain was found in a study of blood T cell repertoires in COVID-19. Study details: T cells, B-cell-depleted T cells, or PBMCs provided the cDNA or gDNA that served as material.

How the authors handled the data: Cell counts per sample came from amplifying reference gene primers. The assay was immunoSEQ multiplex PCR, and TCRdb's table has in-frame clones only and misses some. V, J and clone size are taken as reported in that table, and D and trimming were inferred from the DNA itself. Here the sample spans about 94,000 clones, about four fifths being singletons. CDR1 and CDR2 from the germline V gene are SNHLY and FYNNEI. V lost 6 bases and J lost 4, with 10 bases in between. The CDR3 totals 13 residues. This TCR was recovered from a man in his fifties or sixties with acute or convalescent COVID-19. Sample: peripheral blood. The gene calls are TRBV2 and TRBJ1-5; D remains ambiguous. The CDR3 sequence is CASRAYGNQPQHF. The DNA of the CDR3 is TGTGCCAGCAGGGCCTACGGGAATCAGCCCCAGCATTTT.